The source of this T cell receptor beta chain is a study of OX40 agonist ivuxolimab in advanced cancers. Study-wide background: One patient with hepatocellular carcinoma and two with cutaneous melanoma, three in all, had partial responses.

Germline assignment: CDR1 SGHRS and CDR2 YFSETQ. V was trimmed by 4 bases and J by 5 bases, leaving 18 bases between them. The CDR3 is made up of 15 amino acids. As for this clone: Antigen unknown.

General study results and limits: Compared with CD4+, CD8+ T cells on average had more expanded clones. Individuals who were partial responders at 0.1-3.0 mg/kg had clonal expansion that ranked among the lowest.

Patients with a history of autoimmune disease or on systemic immunosuppression were excluded. Sequencing was performed with immunoSEQ multiplex PCR; in TCRdb, only in-frame clones are kept and a portion is missing. Here the sample spans under 100,000 clones, roughly 90% being singletons. The source of this sequence is an adult with an advanced solid tumor such as melanoma, head and neck, liver or kidney cancer. The rearrangement links TRBV5-1 to TRBJ1-1; D perhaps matches TRBD1 (6 bases). The sequenced sample was CD4+ or CD8+ T cells sorted from blood, obtained in a trial of the OX40 agonist ivuxolimab. The CDR3 is CASSLGGRGGTEAFF. CDR3 DNA sequence: TGCGCCAGCAGCCTCGGGGGCAGGGGAGGAACTGAAGCTTTCTTT.